This section outlines one TCR beta chain sequence together with its context. This entry is derived from a study of blood T cell repertoires in COVID-19. Profiling relied on immunoSEQ multiplex PCR, and the TCRdb table lists in-frame clones only, not all of them. The repertoire includes a few hundred thousand clones, around 84% of them detected once, and roughly 6.7% sits in the top ten. V was clipped by 3 bases and J by 5 bases, with 19 bases between them. The CDR3 runs to 16 residues. The germline V gene has CDR1 MNHEY and CDR2 SMNVEV (reference sequence). Source material: PBMCs or T cells enriched from blood (not recorded which). This sequence joins TRBV27 and TRBJ1-1; a weak D match, TRBD1 (5 bases). The clonotype originates from a woman between 45 and 60 years old who had been exposed to COVID-19. The CDR3 DNA sequence: TGTGCCAGCAGTTTCGGGAGGGGTGCAGGTGAAACTGAAGCTTTCTTT. Translated, it gives CASSFGRGAGETEAFF.